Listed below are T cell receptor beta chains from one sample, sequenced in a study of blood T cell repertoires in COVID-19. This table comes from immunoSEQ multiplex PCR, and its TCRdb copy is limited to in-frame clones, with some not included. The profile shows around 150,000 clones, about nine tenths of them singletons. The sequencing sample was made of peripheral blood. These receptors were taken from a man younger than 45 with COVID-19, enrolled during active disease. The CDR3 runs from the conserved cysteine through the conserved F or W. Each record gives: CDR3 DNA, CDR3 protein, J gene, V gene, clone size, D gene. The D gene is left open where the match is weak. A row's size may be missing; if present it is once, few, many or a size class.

TGTGCCAGCAGTTTCCCCGCAGCGGGAGAAAATGAGCAGTTCTTC CASSFPAAGENEQFF TRBJ2-1 TRBV27 . TRBD2
TGTGCCAGCAGCCTTACAGGGGCCCAAACCTTC CASSLTGAQTF TRBJ1-2 TRBV7-9 . TRBD1
TGTGCCAGCACCACCGTTCGACAGGGAAGCGTAGAAACTGAAGCTTTCTTT CASTTVRQGSVETEAFF TRBJ1-1 TRBV7-9 . TRBD1
TGTGCCAGCAGTCGAACAGGGATTGACACTGAAGCTTTCTTT CASSRTGIDTEAFF TRBJ1-1 TRBV6-2/TRBV6-3 once .
TGTGCCAGCAGCTCGACAGGGGGATACGAGCAGTACTTC CASSSTGGYEQYF TRBJ2-7 TRBV7-2 . TRBD1
TGTGCCAGCAGGGCGGGACTAGCCCCAGATACGCAGTATTTT CASRAGLAPDTQYF TRBJ2-3 TRBV28 . TRBD2
TGTGCCAGCAGTTGGGGACAGGGGGGCGCGGAGACCCAGTACTTC CASSWGQGGAETQYF TRBJ2-5 TRBV6-2/TRBV6-3 . TRBD1
TGCAGCGTTGCATCTTACCCGGTAGACACTGAAGCTTTCTTT CSVASYPVDTEAFF TRBJ1-1 TRBV29-1 . .
TGTGCTAGTGGTTTGGTCGGGGGGGGATACTATGGCTACACCTTC CASGLVGGGYYGYTF TRBJ1-2 TRBV12-5 once .
TGTGCCATCAGTGAGTTTGGAGGGGGGGGGAAGCGGTTCTTC CAISEFGGGGKRFF TRBJ2-1 TRBV10-3 . .
TGTGCCAGCTCAGGGGGCGAGGATGAAAAACTGTTTTTT CASSGGEDEKLFF TRBJ1-4 TRBV18 . .